This T cell receptor beta chain emerged from a study of cytomegalovirus exposure and HLA in healthy donors. This PCR relied on a set of 60 Vbeta primers and 13 Jbeta primers. Here immunoSEQ multiplex PCR was the method, and the copy in TCRdb shows in-frame clones only, minus some. Among tens of thousands of clones, approximately 88% were seen once, and the ten largest hold 2% to 2.5%. Notes on the study in general: Reportedly, a later analysis found an Asian-associated ancestry cluster had fewer N-insertions than the approximately 670-donor mean. In vitro data verified three CMV-associated chains as specific for CMV antigens. A highly shared variant cluster was judged a likely technical artifact.

About this clone: Its antigen is not identified.

This TCR came from a man between 18 and 35 years old in good health and CMV-seronegative. Specimen: PBMCs.

CDR3 nucleotides: TGTGCCAGCAGCCCACCCTTCGGTCTTAACACTGAAGCTTTCTTT. It is translated as CASSPPFGLNTEAFF. This chain uses TRBV27 with TRBJ1-1; D remains unclear. CDR3 length: 15 amino acids. Trimming took 6 bases from V and 2 from J, leaving 16 bases between them. CDR1 and CDR2 (germline): MNHEY, SMNVEV (reference sequence).